The rows below give T cell receptor beta chains drawn from one sample of a study of T cells after posttransplantation cyclophosphamide. Measured with immunoSEQ multiplex PCR; TCRdb has only the in-frame clones, and not every one. In the table there are roughly 11,000 clones, about 89% of which are singletons. Material: PBMCs, obtained after allogeneic stem cell transplant with posttransplant cyclophosphamide. The receptors were gathered from a female patient in her 30s who received an allogeneic stem cell transplant from an unrelated donor, was CMV-positive, and had no GVHD. Some T cells may originate from the graft donor. Both conserved end residues are trimmed from each CDR3. Each record gives: CDR3 protein, V gene, CDR3 length.

CDR3 protein: SVAGGKGYNEQF
V gene: TRBV29-1
CDR3 length: 12

CDR3 protein: ASSSTSSLYNEQF
V gene: TRBV7-7
CDR3 length: 13

CDR3 protein: AISGGETGVGNEQF
V gene: TRBV10-3
CDR3 length: 14

CDR3 protein: SVQEGGGYGYT
V gene: TRBV29-1
CDR3 length: 11

CDR3 protein: ASSLDTSGFRLPEAF
V gene: TRBV27
CDR3 length: 15

CDR3 protein: ASRRSPGLGRDTQY
V gene: TRBV27
CDR3 length: 14

CDR3 protein: ASSLAGKPNEKLF
V gene: TRBV5-1
CDR3 length: 13

CDR3 protein: ASTGQGVNTGELF
V gene: TRBV5-1
CDR3 length: 13

CDR3 protein: ASSGLAFPRGGSYNEQF
V gene: TRBV6-1
CDR3 length: 17

CDR3 protein: ASSYSGQADQPQH
V gene: TRBV6-5
CDR3 length: 13

CDR3 protein: ASSPLLRQGAYNEQF
V gene: TRBV11-2
CDR3 length: 15

CDR3 protein: ASSLAGGESWPQH
V gene: TRBV5-1
CDR3 length: 13

CDR3 protein: ASRALTSGTTDTQY
V gene: TRBV19
CDR3 length: 14

CDR3 protein: ASSLLAGSNQPQH
V gene: TRBV5-6
CDR3 length: 13

CDR3 protein: ASSIKAGGQETQY
V gene: TRBV19
CDR3 length: 13

CDR3 protein: ASSGGSGRSVPYEQY
V gene: TRBV2
CDR3 length: 15